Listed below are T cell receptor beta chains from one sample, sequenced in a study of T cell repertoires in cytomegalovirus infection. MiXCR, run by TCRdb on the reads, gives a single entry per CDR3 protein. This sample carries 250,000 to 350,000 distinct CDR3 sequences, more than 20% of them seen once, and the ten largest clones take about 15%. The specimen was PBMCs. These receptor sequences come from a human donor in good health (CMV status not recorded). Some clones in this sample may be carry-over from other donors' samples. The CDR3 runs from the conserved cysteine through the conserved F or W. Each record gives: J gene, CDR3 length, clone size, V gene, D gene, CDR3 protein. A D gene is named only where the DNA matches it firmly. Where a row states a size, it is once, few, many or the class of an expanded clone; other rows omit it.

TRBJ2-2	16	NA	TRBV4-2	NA	CASSPVVATNTGELFF
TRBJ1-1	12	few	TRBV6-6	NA	CASSYVNTEAFF
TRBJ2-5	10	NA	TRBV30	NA	CAWSSATQHF
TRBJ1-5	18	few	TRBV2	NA	CASTPKLFVGGRMQPQHF
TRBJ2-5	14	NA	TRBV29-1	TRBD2	CSVEDRGGVETQYF
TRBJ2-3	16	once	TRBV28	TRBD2	CASSSPLAGRTDTQYF
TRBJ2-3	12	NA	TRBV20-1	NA	CSATDGTDTQYF
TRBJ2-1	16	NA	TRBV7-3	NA	CASSPGPSVDYNEQFF
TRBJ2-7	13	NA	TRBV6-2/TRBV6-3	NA	CASSYGKSHEQYF
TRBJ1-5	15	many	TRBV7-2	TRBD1	CASSPWGQGNQPQHF
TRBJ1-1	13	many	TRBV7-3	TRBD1	CASSPLDRGKAFF
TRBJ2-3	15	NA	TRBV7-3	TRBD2	CASSPSGDRTDTQYF
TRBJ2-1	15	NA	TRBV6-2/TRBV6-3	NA	CASSSQWDKNNEQFF
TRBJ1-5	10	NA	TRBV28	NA	CASGDQPQHF
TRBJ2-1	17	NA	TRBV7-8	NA	CASSSRLVGGIYNEQFF
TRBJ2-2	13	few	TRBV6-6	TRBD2	CASSETSSGELFF
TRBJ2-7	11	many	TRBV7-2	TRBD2	CGSSGSYEQYF
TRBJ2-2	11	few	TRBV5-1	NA	CASSPGGELFF
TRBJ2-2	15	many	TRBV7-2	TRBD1	CASSPGQGNTGELFF
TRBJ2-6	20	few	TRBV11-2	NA	CASSLDRGIGGSSGANVLTF
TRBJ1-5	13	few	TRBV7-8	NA	CASSRFAGQPQHF
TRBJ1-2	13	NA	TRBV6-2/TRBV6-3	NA	CASSFDRRYGYTF
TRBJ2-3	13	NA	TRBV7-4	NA	CASSLSIPDTQYF
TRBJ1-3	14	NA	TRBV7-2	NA	CASSLGVAGNTIYF
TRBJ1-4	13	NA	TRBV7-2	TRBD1	CASSSHRGEKLFF
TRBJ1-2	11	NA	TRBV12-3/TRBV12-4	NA	CASSRRVGTTF
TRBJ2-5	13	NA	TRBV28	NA	CASRPPVEETQYF
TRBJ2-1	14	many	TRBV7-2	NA	CASSLASTYNEQFF
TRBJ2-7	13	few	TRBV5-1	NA	CASSVAWDSEQYF
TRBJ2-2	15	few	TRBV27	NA	CASSLDGLDTGELFF